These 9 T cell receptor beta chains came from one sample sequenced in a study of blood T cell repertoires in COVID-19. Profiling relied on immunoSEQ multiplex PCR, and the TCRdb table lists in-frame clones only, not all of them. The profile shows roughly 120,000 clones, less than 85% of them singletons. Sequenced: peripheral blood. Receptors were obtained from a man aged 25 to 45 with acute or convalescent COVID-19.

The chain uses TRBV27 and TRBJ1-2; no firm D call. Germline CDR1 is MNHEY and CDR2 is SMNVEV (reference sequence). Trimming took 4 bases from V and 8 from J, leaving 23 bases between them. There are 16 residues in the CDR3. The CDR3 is CASSSTVRSILEGYTF. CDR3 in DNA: TGTGCCAGCAGTTCCACTGTTCGATCCATCCTGGAGGGCTACACCTTC.

CDR3 sequence: CASSQGPGQLYEQYV. CDR3 DNA sequence: TGTGCCAGCAGCCAAGGACCGGGACAACTATACGAGCAGTACGTC. This sequence joins TRBV4-2 and TRBJ2-7; D is possibly TRBD1 (6 bases). Between the trimmed V and J ends, which lost 1 base and 4 bases, there was a span of 14 bases. The CDR3 totals 15 residues. Looked up from germline, CDR1 is LGHNA and CDR2 is YNFKEQ.

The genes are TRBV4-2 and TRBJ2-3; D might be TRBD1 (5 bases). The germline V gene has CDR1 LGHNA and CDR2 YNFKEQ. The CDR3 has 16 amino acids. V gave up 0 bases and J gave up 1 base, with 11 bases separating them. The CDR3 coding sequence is TGTGCCAGCAGCCAAGAGGGGCAGGTGGGCACAGATACGCAGTATTTT. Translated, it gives CASSQEGQVGTDTQYF.

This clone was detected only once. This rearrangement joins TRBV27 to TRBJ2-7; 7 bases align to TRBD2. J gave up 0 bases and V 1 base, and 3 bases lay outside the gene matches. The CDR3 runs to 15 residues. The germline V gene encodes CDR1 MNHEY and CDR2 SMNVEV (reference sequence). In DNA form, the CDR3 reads TGTGCCAGCAGTTTATTTTCGGGGGGCTCCTACGAGCAGTACTTC. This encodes CASSLFSGGSYEQYF.

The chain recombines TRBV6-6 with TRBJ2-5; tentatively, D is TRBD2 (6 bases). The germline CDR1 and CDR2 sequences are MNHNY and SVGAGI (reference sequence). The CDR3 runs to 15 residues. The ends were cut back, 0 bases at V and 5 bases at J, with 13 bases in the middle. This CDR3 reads CASSYSGTSGETQYF. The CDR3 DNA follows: TGTGCCAGCAGTTACTCCGGGACTTCCGGGGAGACCCAGTACTTC.

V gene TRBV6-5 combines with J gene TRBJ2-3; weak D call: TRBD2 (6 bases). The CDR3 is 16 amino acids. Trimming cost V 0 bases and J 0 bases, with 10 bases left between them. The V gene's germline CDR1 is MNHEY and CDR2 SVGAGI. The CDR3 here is CASSYSLATSTDTQYF. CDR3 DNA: TGTGCCAGCAGTTACTCCCTAGCGACGAGCACAGATACGCAGTATTTT.

In nucleotides, the CDR3 is TGTGCCAGCTCACCCTCGACAGGGCTCAATCAGCCCCAGCATTTT. Translation gives CASSPSTGLNQPQHF. V and J are TRBV18 and TRBJ1-5, with 7 positions matching TRBD1. The V gene end was trimmed by 3 bases and the J gene end by 3 bases; junction bases not matched to a gene: 5. The CDR3 extends over 15 amino acids. CDR1 and CDR2 (germline): KGHSH, LQKENI.

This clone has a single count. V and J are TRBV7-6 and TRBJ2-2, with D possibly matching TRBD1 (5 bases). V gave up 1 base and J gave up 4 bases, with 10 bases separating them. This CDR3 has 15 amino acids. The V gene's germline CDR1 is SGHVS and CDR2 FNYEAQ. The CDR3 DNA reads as TGTGCCAGCAGCTTAGTGGTAGGGGCCACCGGGGAGCTGTTTTTT. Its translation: CASSLVVGATGELFF.

The CDR3 sequence: CASSLRQGNSPLHF. In DNA, the CDR3 is TGTGCCAGCAGTTTACGACAGGGGAATTCACCCCTCCACTTT. V is TRBV27 and J is TRBJ1-6; 8 nucleotides match TRBD1. The germline V gene has CDR1 MNHEY and CDR2 SMNVEV (reference sequence). This CDR3 is 14 amino acids long. The junction had 1 base not matched to a gene; V was cut back by 2 bases and J by 7 bases.